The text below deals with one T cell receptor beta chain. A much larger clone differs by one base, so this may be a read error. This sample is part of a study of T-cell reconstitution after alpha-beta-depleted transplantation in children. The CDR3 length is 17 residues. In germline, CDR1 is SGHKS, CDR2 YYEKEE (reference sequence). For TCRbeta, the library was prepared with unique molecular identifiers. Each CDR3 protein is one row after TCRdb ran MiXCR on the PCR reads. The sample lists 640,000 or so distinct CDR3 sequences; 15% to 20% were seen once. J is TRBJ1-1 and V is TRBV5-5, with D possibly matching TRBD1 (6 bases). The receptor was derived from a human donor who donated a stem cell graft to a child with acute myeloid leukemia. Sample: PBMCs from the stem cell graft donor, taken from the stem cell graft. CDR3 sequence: CASSFGVGGGGNTEAVF. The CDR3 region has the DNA TGTGCCAGCAGCTTCGGTGTTGGGGGCGGTGGAAACACTGAAGCTGTCTTT.